A selection of T cell receptor beta chains follows, all from one sample in a study of shared clonotypes between healthy human individuals. Assay: immunoSEQ multiplex PCR; the TCRdb copy retains only in-frame clones and omits some. Altogether 1,500,000 or so clones are present, 95% to 97% being singletons, with the ten largest covering over 1%. Specimen: naive CD4+ T cells sorted from blood. The receptors stem from a man under 40 in good health. Both conserved end residues are trimmed from each CDR3. Rows give clone size only sometimes, using once, few, many, or a class for an expanded clone.

clone size: -
V gene: TRBV5-4
CDR3 protein: ASSLGLAGVRETQY

clone size: -
V gene: TRBV11-2
CDR3 protein: ASSHKRQLEQY

clone size: few
V gene: TRBV28
CDR3 protein: ASSLGGRVFYNEQF

clone size: -
V gene: TRBV10-1
CDR3 protein: ASSESPASRETQY

clone size: -
V gene: TRBV9
CDR3 protein: ASSVGDGGTTAAYKSSYNEQF

clone size: -
V gene: TRBV27
CDR3 protein: ASSLSRTSANTGELF

clone size: -
V gene: TRBV5-1
CDR3 protein: ASSLATSPHNEQF

clone size: -
V gene: TRBV5-1
CDR3 protein: ASSLANTNRVERGNEQF

clone size: -
V gene: TRBV11-2
CDR3 protein: ASSLETYGYT

clone size: -
V gene: TRBV7-8
CDR3 protein: ASSLEGPMNTEAF

clone size: -
V gene: TRBV2
CDR3 protein: ASSEIGELF

clone size: -
V gene: TRBV28
CDR3 protein: ASSPGKGLGYT

clone size: -
V gene: TRBV10-1
CDR3 protein: ASSDISGRASLHEQF

clone size: -
V gene: TRBV6-4
CDR3 protein: ASSESASGVSSYNEQF

clone size: once
V gene: TRBV29-1
CDR3 protein: SVESPGNEQF

clone size: -
V gene: TRBV2
CDR3 protein: ASSGETGGEQY

clone size: -
V gene: TRBV5-6
CDR3 protein: ASSPGTGTVDTQY

clone size: once
V gene: TRBV5-1
CDR3 protein: ASSLMGLAGDVEQF

clone size: -
V gene: TRBV15
CDR3 protein: ATSAQTPGFGETQY

clone size: once
V gene: TRBV28
CDR3 protein: ASSSTGTGTVNTEAF